These 29 T cell receptor beta chains originate from one sample sequenced in a study of shared clonotypes between healthy human individuals (dated by TCRdb to about 2020). The library was generated by the immunoSEQ multiplex PCR assay. The immuneACCESS repertoire file appears here via TCRdb, limited to in-frame rearrangements. These files lack a portion of the clones; in checked studies, under half of the deficit traces to unresolved V genes, and the cause of the others is not known. The sample table shows 650,000 to 700,000 clones, and about 90% are seen once. Of the sample, about a third falls within the top ten clones. The sequenced sample consisted of memory CD8+ T cells from PBMCs. The label giving this sample's cell subset or site can be read as: CD45RO+ cells pooled with CCR7-negative TemRA cells. The receptors were gathered from a man aged 18 to 29 in good health. Some clones in this sample may be carry-over from other donors' samples.

The chain couples TRBV11-3 to TRBJ2-2; TRBD2 agrees at 12 bases. Per germline, CDR1 SGHNT and CDR2 YENEEA. CDR3 size: 15 residues. Germline trimming cut 6 bases from V and 7 bases from J; bases unmatched to any gene: 6. The CDR3 loop is CASSSSGRANGELFF. CDR3 bases: TGTGCCAGCAGTTCTAGCGGGAGGGCTAACGGGGAGCTGTTTTTT. Looking up the rest from reference TRBV11-3 and TRBJ2-2 gives the full variable domain: EAGVVQSPRYKIIEKKQPVAFWCNPISGHNTLYWYLQNLGQGPELLIRYENEEAVDDSQLPKDRFSAERLKGVDSTLKIQPAELGDSAVYLCASSSSGRANGELFFGEGSRLTVL.

This chain connects TRBV7-9 to TRBJ2-7; D remains unclear. The germline CDR1 and CDR2 sequences are SEHNR and FQNEAQ (reference sequence). Trimming cost V 0 bases and J 3 bases, with 6 bases left between them. The CDR3 is made up of 13 amino acids. CDR3 sequence: CASSLAIYYEQYF. The CDR3 DNA sequence: TGTGCCAGCAGCTTAGCGATTTACTACGAGCAGTACTTC.

The chain carries TRBV7-9 and TRBJ2-5; no clear D gene. The CDR3 loop spans 14 amino acids. Germline V gives CDR1 SEHNR, CDR2 FQNEAQ (reference sequence). Deletions cut 4 bases from V and 5 bases from J, with 14 bases between. CDR3 protein: CASSSLGRWETQYF. The CDR3 nucleotides read TGTGCCAGCAGCTCGCTGGGTAGGTGGGAGACCCAGTACTTC.

The V call is TRBV27, the J call TRBJ1-1, with D perhaps matching TRBD1 (6 bases). V lost 7 bases to trimming and J lost 1 base, with 16 bases between them. Germline V gene sequence: CDR1 MNHEY, CDR2 SMNVEV (reference sequence). CDR3 length: 15 amino acids. In nucleotides, the CDR3 is TGTGCCAGCACCTCGTTAAGGACAGCGAACACTGAAGCTTTCTTT. Translating gives CASTSLRTANTEAFF.

This rearrangement joins TRBV10-3 to TRBJ2-1, with D possibly TRBD1 on 6 matching bases. The CDR3 spans 13 residues. V lost 6 bases to trimming and J lost 8 bases, with 14 bases between them. CDR1 is ENHRY and CDR2 is SYGVKD in the germline V gene. CDR3 protein: CAIRAGVEDEQFF. The CDR3 DNA reads as TGTGCCATCAGGGCAGGGGTGGAGGATGAGCAGTTCTTC.

V and J are TRBV5-4 and TRBJ2-1, with D uncertain. The CDR3 consists of 15 residues. Germline CDR1 and CDR2: SGHNT and YYREEE (reference sequence). V was pared by 0 bases and J by 0 bases, with 7 bases between. The CDR3 DNA sequence: TGTGCCAGCAGCTTGGATAGGCCCTCCTACAATGAGCAGTTCTTC. Protein sequence: CASSLDRPSYNEQFF.

The chain links TRBV27 to TRBJ2-7; D is possibly TRBD1 (6 bases). V lost 7 bases, J lost 1 base, and 14 bases lay in between. The germline V gene has CDR1 MNHEY and CDR2 SMNVEV (reference sequence). The CDR3 has 14 amino acids. Here the CDR3 reads CASKEQGFSYEQYF. The CDR3 DNA follows: TGTGCCAGCAAAGAACAGGGCTTTTCCTACGAGCAGTACTTC.

The V gene is TRBV5-1, the J gene TRBJ1-1; 9 bases agree with TRBD1. Germline V gene sequence: CDR1 SGHRS, CDR2 YFSETQ. The CDR3 length is 14 residues. V trimming: 4 bases; J trimming: 6 bases; junction bases outside the gene matches: 7. The CDR3: CASSPPGQGAEAFF. For the CDR3, the DNA is TGCGCCAGCAGCCCCCCGGGACAGGGCGCTGAAGCTTTCTTT. The full variable domain, in which reference TRBV5-1 and TRBJ1-1 provide the parts outside the CDR3, is KAGVTQTPRYLIKTRGQQVTLSCSPISGHRSVSWYQQTPGQGLQFLFEYFSETQRNKGNFPGRFSGRQFSNSRSEMNVSTLELGDSALYLCASSPPGQGAEAFFGQGTRLTVV.

The chain couples TRBV10-2 to TRBJ2-7, with TRBD2 matching over 12 bases. The trim removed 6 bases at V and 2 bases at J, leaving 17 bases unmatched. In germline, CDR1 is WSHSY, CDR2 SAAADI. This CDR3 has 19 amino acids. CDR3 DNA: TGCGCCAGCAGCCAATCGCCGGGGCTAGCGGGAGGGTTTACCTACGAGCAGTACTTC. This codes for CASSQSPGLAGGFTYEQYF.

The V gene is TRBV4-1, the J gene TRBJ2-5; 10 bases fit TRBD1. TRBJ2-7 matches the DNA end more closely, so the J call is doubtful. This CDR3 has 14 amino acids. CDR1 and CDR2 from the germline V gene are MGHRA and YSYEKL. The CDR3 is CASSIGTGAYEQYF. The CDR3 DNA reads TGCGCCAGCAGCATCGGGACAGGGGCTTACGAGCAGTACTTC.

CDR3: CASSWRRDYNEQFF. CDR3 DNA: TGTGCCAGCAGTTGGCGCAGGGACTACAATGAGCAGTTCTTC. V and J are TRBV28 and TRBJ2-1; a possible D gene is TRBD1 (5 bases). V lost 4 bases and J lost 3, with 10 bases in between. The CDR3 spans 14 residues. Germline values: CDR1 MDHEN, CDR2 SYDVKM.

The V and J genes are TRBV13 and TRBJ1-1; no clear D gene. This CDR3 comprises 16 residues. V was pared by 4 bases and J by 3 bases, with 18 bases between. Germline V gene sequence: CDR1 PRHDT, CDR2 FYEKMQ (reference sequence). The CDR3 DNA sequence: TGTGCCAGCAGCTCCCCCGGGAGCCGCCGGGACACTGAAGCTTTCTTT. This sequence encodes CASSSPGSRRDTEAFF.

V usage is TRBV27 and J usage is TRBJ2-1; 7 bases are a match to TRBD2. The CDR3 spans 16 residues. The V gene's germline CDR1 is MNHEY and CDR2 SMNVEV (reference sequence). Losses at the gene ends were 6 bases for V and 7 bases for J; bases not matched to a gene: 15. CDR3: CASSLVGAGVVNEQFF. The DNA for the CDR3 is TGTGCCAGCAGCCTGGTCGGTGCGGGAGTCGTGAATGAGCAGTTCTTC.

This chain uses TRBV30 with TRBJ1-2; 11 nucleotides align to TRBD1. The V gene end was trimmed by 3 bases and the J gene end by 11 bases; junction bases not matched to a gene: 8. From germline, CDR1 is GTSNPN and CDR2 SVGIG (reference sequence). The CDR3 spans 13 residues. The CDR3 loop is CAWSGQGARGYTF. In nucleotides, the CDR3 is TGTGCCTGGAGCGGACAGGGGGCGCGGGGATACACCTTC.

This clone was seen only once. The chain employs TRBV4-3 and TRBJ2-1; D gene uncertain. This CDR3 contains 17 residues. Trimming stripped 0 bases from V and 0 bases from J, with 12 bases between. CDR1 and CDR2 from the germline V gene are LGHNA and YSLEER. The DNA for the CDR3 is TGCGCCAGCAGCCAAGAAAACGCCCGCAGCTCCTACAATGAGCAGTTCTTC. Protein sequence: CASSQENARSSYNEQFF.

Worth noting for this clone: Other DNA sequences in the sample encode the same CDR3. The chain is built from TRBV27 and TRBJ1-2; a weak D match, TRBD1 (6 bases). This CDR3 has 14 amino acids. The V end lost 2 bases, the J end lost 2 bases, and 9 bases lay between the germline ends. Germline-derived CDR1 and CDR2 are MNHEY and SMNVEV (reference sequence). CDR3: CASSLTGTNYGYTF. CDR3 bases: TGTGCCAGCAGTTTAACAGGGACGAACTATGGCTACACCTTC.

The chain uses TRBV19 and TRBJ2-1; unclear D gene. Looked up from germline, CDR1 is LNHDA and CDR2 is SQIVND (reference sequence). The germline V and J ends were trimmed by 2 bases and 0 bases, with 11 bases remaining between them. The CDR3 covers 16 residues. This CDR3 is CASSIYSIRSYNEQFF. The CDR3 DNA reads TGTGCCAGTAGTATATACAGTATTCGCTCCTACAATGAGCAGTTCTTC.

The chain joins TRBV4-1 to TRBJ1-5, with unresolved D. V gave up 1 base and J gave up 3 bases, with 10 bases separating them. Per germline, CDR1 MGHRA and CDR2 YSYEKL. The CDR3 contains 15 residues. The CDR3 bases are TGCGCCAGCAGCCAAGTATCAAATGACAATCAGCCCCAGCATTTT. Protein sequence: CASSQVSNDNQPQHF.

This clone was seen a few times. V gene TRBV30 combines with J gene TRBJ2-3; 14 bases are a match to TRBD2. This CDR3 spans 16 amino acids. J lost 6 bases, V lost 4 bases, and 9 bases had no gene match. Germline assignment: CDR1 GTSNPN and CDR2 SVGIG (reference sequence). The DNA of the CDR3 is TGTGCCTGGAAGTTGGGGACTAGCGGGAGACTTGATACGCAGTATTTT. It is translated as CAWKLGTSGRLDTQYF.

This clone was observed many times. This same CDR3 is encoded by further DNA sequences in the sample. The J gene is TRBJ1-5, the V gene TRBV9, with TRBD1 matching 7 bases. The CDR3 consists of 15 residues. J lost 1 base, V lost 1 base, and 2 bases had no gene match. CDR1 and CDR2 (germline): SGDLS, YYNGEE. CDR3 nucleotides: TGTGCCAGCAGCGTAACAGGGGAAAGCAATCAGCCCCAGCATTTT. This translates into CASSVTGESNQPQHF.

The chain recombines TRBV15 with TRBJ2-7, with D unclear. From germline, CDR1 is LNHNV and CDR2 YYDKDF (reference sequence). The CDR3 totals 13 residues. Trimming pared 5 bases from V and 5 bases from J, leaving 13 bases between. CDR3 DNA sequence: TGTGCCACCAGCCGGGCCAGCTCGCACGAGCAGTACTTC. It codes for CATSRASSHEQYF.

V gene TRBV14 combines with J gene TRBJ2-1; 9 bases agree with TRBD2. This CDR3 comprises 18 residues. The junction had 16 bases not matched to a gene; V was cut back by 3 bases and J by 7 bases. Per germline, CDR1 SGHDN and CDR2 FVKESK. The CDR3 loop reads CASSHFGLREGPWNEQFF. CDR3 nucleotide sequence: TGTGCCAGCAGCCACTTCGGGTTGCGGGAGGGCCCCTGGAATGAGCAGTTCTTC.

This clone appeared many times. V is TRBV10-1 and J is TRBJ2-3, with D unresolved. Germline CDR1 reads WNHNN; CDR2 reads SYGVQD (reference sequence). This CDR3 has 17 residues. Deletions cut 6 bases from V and 2 bases from J, with 21 bases between. The CDR3: CASRHLKLEHLTDTQYF. CDR3 coding DNA: TGCGCCAGCAGGCACCTTAAACTGGAACACCTCACAGATACGCAGTATTTT.

The chain has TRBV27 and TRBJ2-7, with 8 bases that match TRBD2. Germline CDR1 MNHEY, CDR2 SMNVEV (reference sequence). Unmatched junction bases numbered 12, after V lost 8 bases and J lost 0 bases. CDR3 length: 16 residues. This CDR3 reads CASAWGGGRSSYEQYF. The CDR3 region has the DNA TGTGCCAGCGCCTGGGGTGGCGGGAGGAGCTCCTACGAGCAGTACTTC.

This chain joins TRBV6-5 and TRBJ2-2; D is ambiguous. The V and J ends lost 6 bases and 6 bases respectively, with 17 bases between them. The CDR3 extends over 15 amino acids. Germline CDR1 MNHEY, CDR2 SVGAGI. The CDR3 loop is CASRTPRATPGELFF. In DNA, the CDR3 is TGTGCCAGCAGAACCCCCCGGGCCACCCCCGGGGAGCTGTTTTTT.

The CDR3 coding sequence is TGTGCCAGCTCACCGACACTTCCAATGACCGGGGAGCTGTTTTTT. Amino acids: CASSPTLPMTGELFF. V and J are TRBV18 and TRBJ2-2; no clear D gene. CDR1 is KGHSH and CDR2 is LQKENI in the germline V gene. The CDR3 loop spans 15 amino acids. V lost 3 bases and J 5 bases, leaving 13 bases between the germline ends.

This rearrangement joins TRBV9 to TRBJ1-4; D possibly corresponds to TRBD1 (6 bases). V was cut by 4 bases and J by 4 bases, with 14 bases left in between. Germline CDR1 reads SGDLS; CDR2 reads YYNGEE. The CDR3 extends over 15 amino acids. For the CDR3, the DNA is TGTGCCAGCAGCATAGGGGGAGAGGTTAATGAAAAACTGTTTTTT. Its protein product is CASSIGGEVNEKLFF.

The V gene is TRBV6-4, the J gene TRBJ2-1; a possible D gene is TRBD1 (5 bases). The CDR3 consists of 14 residues. Per germline, CDR1 MRHNA and CDR2 SNTAGT. Trimming removed 5 bases at V and 8 bases at J, with 16 bases between. The CDR3 coding sequence is TGTGCCAGCAGTCCCCAGGGCCCCCTCGATGAGCAGTTCTTC. The encoded protein is CASSPQGPLDEQFF.

The chain uses TRBV7-9 and TRBJ2-7; TRBD2 matches 11 bases. This CDR3 has 19 amino acids. V lost 5 bases, J lost 5 bases, and 20 bases stayed unmatched. Germline values: CDR1 SEHNR, CDR2 FQNEAQ (reference sequence). CDR3 in DNA: TGTGCCAGCAGCCCACAAAGCATTAGCGGGAGGGCCGGAGCCCACGAGCAGTACTTC. As protein: CASSPQSISGRAGAHEQYF.